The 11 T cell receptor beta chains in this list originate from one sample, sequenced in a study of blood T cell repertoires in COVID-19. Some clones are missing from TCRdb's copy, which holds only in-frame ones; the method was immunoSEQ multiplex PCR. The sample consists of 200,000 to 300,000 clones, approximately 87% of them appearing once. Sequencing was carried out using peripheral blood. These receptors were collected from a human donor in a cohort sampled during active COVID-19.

CDR3 region: CSARPGQKAFF. The CDR3 nucleotides read TGCAGTGCTAGGCCGGGACAGAAAGCTTTCTTT. The chain couples TRBV20-1 to TRBJ1-1; 7 bases line up with TRBD1. Germline CDR1 is DFQATT and CDR2 is SNEGSKA (reference sequence). The CDR3 runs to 11 residues. V was pared by 3 bases and J by 9 bases, with 4 bases of the junction left unmatched.

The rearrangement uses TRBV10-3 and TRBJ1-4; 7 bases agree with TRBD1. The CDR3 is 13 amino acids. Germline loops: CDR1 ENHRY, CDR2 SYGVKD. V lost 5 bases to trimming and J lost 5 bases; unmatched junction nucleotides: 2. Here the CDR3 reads CAISRQGNEKLFF. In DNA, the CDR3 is TGTGCCATCAGTCGACAGGGAAATGAAAAACTGTTTTTT.

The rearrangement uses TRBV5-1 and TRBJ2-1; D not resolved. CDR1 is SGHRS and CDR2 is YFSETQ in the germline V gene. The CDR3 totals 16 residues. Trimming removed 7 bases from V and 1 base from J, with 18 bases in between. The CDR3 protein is CASGPTAGVSYNEQFF. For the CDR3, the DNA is TGCGCCAGCGGGCCTACTGCTGGCGTTTCCTACAATGAGCAGTTCTTC.

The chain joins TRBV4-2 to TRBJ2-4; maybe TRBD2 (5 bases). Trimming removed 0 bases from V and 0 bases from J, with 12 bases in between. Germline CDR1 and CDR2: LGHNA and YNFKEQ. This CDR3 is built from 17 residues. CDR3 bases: TGTGCCAGCAGCCAAGATCCGTCCGGGGAAGCCAAAAACATTCAGTACTTC. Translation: CASSQDPSGEAKNIQYF.

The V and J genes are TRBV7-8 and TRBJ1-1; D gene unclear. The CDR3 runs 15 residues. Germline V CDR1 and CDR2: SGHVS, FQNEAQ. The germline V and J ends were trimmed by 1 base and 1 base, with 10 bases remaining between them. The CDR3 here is CASSLEARWNTEAFF. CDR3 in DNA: TGTGCCAGCAGCTTAGAGGCCAGGTGGAACACTGAAGCTTTCTTT.

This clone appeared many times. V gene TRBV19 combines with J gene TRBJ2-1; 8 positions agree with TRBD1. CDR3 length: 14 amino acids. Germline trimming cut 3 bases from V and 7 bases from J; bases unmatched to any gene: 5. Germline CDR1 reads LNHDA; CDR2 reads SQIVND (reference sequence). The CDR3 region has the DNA TGTGCCAGTAGTATCAGGGGGCCCGGGAATGAGCAGTTCTTC. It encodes CASSIRGPGNEQFF.

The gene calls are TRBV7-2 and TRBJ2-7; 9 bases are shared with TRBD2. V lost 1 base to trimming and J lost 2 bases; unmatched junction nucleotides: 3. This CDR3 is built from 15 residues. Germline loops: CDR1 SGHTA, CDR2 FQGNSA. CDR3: CASSLVPSGTYEQYF. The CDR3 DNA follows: TGTGCCAGCAGCTTAGTACCTAGCGGGACCTACGAGCAGTACTTC.

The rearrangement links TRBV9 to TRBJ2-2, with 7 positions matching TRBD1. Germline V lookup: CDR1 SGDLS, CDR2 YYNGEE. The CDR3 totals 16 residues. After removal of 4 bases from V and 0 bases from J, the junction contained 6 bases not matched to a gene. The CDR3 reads CASSRGQTSNTGELFF. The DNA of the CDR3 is TGTGCCAGCAGCAGGGGACAGACTTCGAACACCGGGGAGCTGTTTTTT.

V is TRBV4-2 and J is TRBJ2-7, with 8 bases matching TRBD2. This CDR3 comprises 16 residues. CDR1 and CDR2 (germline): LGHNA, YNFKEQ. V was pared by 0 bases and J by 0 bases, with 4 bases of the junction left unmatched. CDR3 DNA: TGTGCCAGCAGCCAAGATCGGGGGGGGGCCTCCTACGAGCAGTACTTC. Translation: CASSQDRGGASYEQYF.

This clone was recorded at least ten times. The CDR3: CASSFRSGGTEAFF. In DNA form, the CDR3 reads TGTGCCAGCAGTTTTCGATCGGGAGGGACTGAAGCTTTCTTT. The gene calls are TRBV27 and TRBJ1-1; D ambiguous. From germline, CDR1 is MNHEY and CDR2 SMNVEV (reference sequence). This CDR3 has 14 amino acids. Between the trimmed V and J ends, which lost 3 bases and 5 bases, there was a span of 13 bases.

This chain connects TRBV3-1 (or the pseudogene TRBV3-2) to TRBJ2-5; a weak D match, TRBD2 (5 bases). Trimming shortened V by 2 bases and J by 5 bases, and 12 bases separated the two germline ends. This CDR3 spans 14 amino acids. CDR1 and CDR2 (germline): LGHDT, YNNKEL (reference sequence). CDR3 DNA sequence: TGTGCCAGCAGCCAATCCGGCCCGGGGGAGACCCAGTACTTC. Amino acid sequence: CASSQSGPGETQYF.